The 18 T cell receptor beta chains listed next were all sequenced from one sample in a study of vaccination effects on CD4 cells after COVID-19. These receptors have no identified antigens. Profiling relied on immunoSEQ multiplex PCR, and the TCRdb table lists in-frame clones only, not all of them. The sample lists more than 65,000 clones, about 80% occurring once. After expansion with viral peptide pools in the ViraFEST assay, antigen-specific CD4+ T cells were sequenced. Investigators separated out CD4+ T cells once 10 days of culture had passed. Each participant was administered two doses of either the BNT162b2 or the mRNA-1273 vaccine. Sequences were derived from CD4+ T cells from PBMCs cultured with HCoV-229E spike peptides, sampled after COVID-19 vaccination. These TCRs come from a human donor who received a COVID-19 vaccine.

The genes are TRBV28 and TRBJ1-2; D possibly corresponds to TRBD1 (5 bases). The germline gives CDR1 MDHEN, CDR2 SYDVKM. Trimming pared 1 base from V and 10 bases from J, leaving 16 bases between. The CDR3 runs 14 residues. CDR3 in amino acids: CASSLSGPPRIYTF. The CDR3 bases are TGTGCCAGCAGTTTATCGGGGCCCCCTCGTATCTACACCTTC.

V is TRBV6-5 and J is TRBJ2-5; D gene uncertain. Germline CDR1 reads MNHEY; CDR2 reads SVGAGI. Trimming took off 11 bases at V and 2 bases at J, with 9 bases between the two ends. This CDR3 is 11 amino acids long. Here the CDR3 reads CASRLQETQYF. The CDR3 nucleotides read TGTGCCTCACGGCTTCAAGAGACCCAGTACTTC.

The count of this clone is one. J is TRBJ2-3 and V is TRBV5-1; D unclear. This CDR3 is 11 amino acids long. V gave up 2 bases and J gave up 3 bases, with 1 base separating them. Germline V CDR1 and CDR2: SGHRS, YFSETQ. CDR3 protein: CASSLTDTQYF. The CDR3 DNA is TGCGCCAGCAGCTTAACAGATACGCAGTATTTT.

This clone appeared a few times. The gene calls are TRBV18 and TRBJ1-1; D gene unclear. The CDR3 is 16 amino acids. Per the germline V gene, CDR1 is KGHSH and CDR2 is LQKENI. V was pared by 3 bases and J by 1 base, with 15 bases between. The CDR3 DNA follows: TGTGCCAGCTCACCTCGTGTTAACTCCGAGAACACTGAAGCTTTCTTT. It codes for CASSPRVNSENTEAFF.

The V gene is TRBV2, the J gene TRBJ1-2; 9 nucleotides agree with TRBD1. V lost 4 bases and J lost 3; bases outside the gene matches: 0. The germline V gene has CDR1 SNHLY and CDR2 FYNNEI. The CDR3 length is 13 residues. The CDR3 loop reads CASSGQGDYGYTF. CDR3 bases: TGTGCCAGCAGTGGACAGGGGGACTATGGCTACACCTTC. Variable domain in full (rest from reference TRBV2 and TRBJ1-2): EPEVTQTPSHQVTQMGQEVILRCVPISNHLYFYWYRQILGQKVEFLVSFYNNEISEKSEIFDDQFSVERPDGSNFTLKIRSTKLEDSAMYFCASSGQGDYGYTFGSGTRLTVV.

The chain joins TRBV20-1 to TRBJ1-6; no firm D call. Germline lookup yields CDR1 DFQATT and CDR2 SNEGSKA (reference sequence). The length of the CDR3 is 13 residues. The V and J ends lost 3 bases and 14 bases respectively, with 17 bases between them. The CDR3 region has the DNA TGCAGTGCTAGTTACGGTGAGGGATTATCCCTCCACTTT. The encoded protein is CSASYGEGLSLHF.

V is TRBV19 and J is TRBJ1-5, with 7 bases lining up with TRBD1. Germline-derived CDR1 and CDR2 are LNHDA and SQIVND (reference sequence). This CDR3 has 14 residues. Trimming at V came to 7 bases and at J to 1 base, leaving 4 bases not matched to a gene. This CDR3 reads CASTLTGSNQPQHF. In DNA, the CDR3 is TGTGCCAGTACCCTGACAGGGAGCAATCAGCCCCAGCATTTT.

The V and J genes are TRBV4-2 and TRBJ2-5; 9 bases match TRBD2. This CDR3 is 18 amino acids long. Germline lookup yields CDR1 LGHNA and CDR2 YNFKEQ. The V and J ends lost 3 bases and 9 bases, in that order; junction bases with no gene match: 20. CDR3 loop: CASSHDVGIAGASQAQYF. For the CDR3, the DNA is TGTGCCAGCAGCCACGACGTGGGGATAGCGGGGGCCTCACAGGCCCAGTACTTC.

The sample holds one count of this clone. The chain has TRBV15 and TRBJ1-4; D possibly corresponds to TRBD1 (5 bases). CDR3 length equals 16 residues. Germline loops: CDR1 LNHNV, CDR2 YYDKDF (reference sequence). Trimming stripped 2 bases from V and 7 bases from J, with 17 bases between. CDR3 region: CATSRFPTGTGEKLFF. CDR3 sequence (DNA): TGTGCCACCAGCAGATTTCCGACCGGGACTGGTGAAAAACTGTTTTTT.

CDR3 sequence (DNA): TGTGCCATCTGCCGGGCCCCGGCTGAGACCCAGTACTTC. Amino acids: CAICRAPAETQYF. V and J are TRBV10-3 and TRBJ2-5; D unresolved. Trimming left V 8 bases short and J 5 bases short, with 15 bases between. The CDR3 runs 13 residues. Germline CDR1 and CDR2: ENHRY and SYGVKD.

Here the CDR3 reads CASSPNWLGAATDTQYF. The DNA of the CDR3 is TGCGCCAGCAGCCCCAACTGGCTAGGGGCGGCGACAGATACGCAGTATTTT. This sequence joins TRBV4-1 and TRBJ2-3, with D possibly matching TRBD1 (5 bases). V was trimmed by 4 bases and J by 3 bases, leaving 20 bases between them. CDR1 and CDR2 (germline): MGHRA, YSYEKL. This CDR3 region has 17 residues.

CDR3 DNA sequence: TGCGCCAGCAGCTCCGGAAGGGGGGTGGATAATTCACCCCTCCACTTT. Protein: CASSSGRGVDNSPLHF. The chain is built from TRBV5-1 and TRBJ1-6; D perhaps matches TRBD1 (6 bases). The CDR3 totals 16 residues. CDR1 is SGHRS, CDR2 YFSETQ, per germline. V was pared by 3 bases and J by 5 bases, with 15 bases between.

The chain joins TRBV6-1 to TRBJ2-5; 8 bases map to TRBD2. V lost 3 bases, J lost 5 bases, and 8 bases stayed unmatched. CDR1 MNHNS and CDR2 SASEGT come from the germline V gene. The CDR3 contains 15 residues. The CDR3 DNA follows: TGTGCCAGCAGTGAGACTAGCCGGGAGGGGGAGACCCAGTACTTC. Translated, it gives CASSETSREGETQYF.

The V and J genes are TRBV2 and TRBJ2-2, with TRBD1 matching 7 bases. The CDR3 loop spans 13 amino acids. V lost 9 bases, J lost 6 bases, and 7 bases stayed unmatched. Germline-derived CDR1 and CDR2 are SNHLY and FYNNEI. The CDR3: CASSTGASGELFF. The CDR3 bases are TGTGCCAGTAGTACAGGGGCATCCGGGGAGCTGTTTTTT.

The J gene is TRBJ2-2, the V gene TRBV3-1 (or the pseudogene TRBV3-2); no clear D gene. CDR3 length: 16 amino acids. Trimming removed 2 bases from V and 2 bases from J, with 12 bases in between. Germline V gene data show CDR1 as LGHDT and CDR2 as YNNKEL (reference sequence). The CDR3 here is CASSQFSPLNTGELFF. The CDR3 nucleotides read TGTGCCAGCAGCCAATTTAGCCCGCTCAACACCGGGGAGCTGTTTTTT.

This clone was counted a few times. This chain connects TRBV7-6 to TRBJ2-1, with D unclear. CDR3 size: 15 residues. The germline V gene has CDR1 SGHVS and CDR2 FNYEAQ. Between the trimmed V and J ends, which lost 3 bases and 4 bases, there was a span of 13 bases. CDR3 nucleotide sequence: TGTGCCAGCAGCTTCGGAACGCTGCTATACAATGAGCAGTTCTTC. It specifies CASSFGTLLYNEQFF.

The V and J genes are TRBV10-3 and TRBJ2-1, with D possibly matching TRBD2 (7 bases). Germline lookup yields CDR1 ENHRY and CDR2 SYGVKD. Trimming pared 3 bases from V and 3 bases from J, leaving 18 bases between. CDR3 length: 17 residues. The CDR3 DNA reads as TGTGCCATCAGTGACCACAGTCGGGGGGCTGGCTACAATGAGCAGTTCTTC. Amino acids: CAISDHSRGAGYNEQFF.

V is TRBV19 and J is TRBJ2-3; D is undetermined. V was clipped by 4 bases and J by 6 bases, with 17 bases between them. CDR1 and CDR2 (germline): LNHDA, SQIVND (reference sequence). The CDR3 covers 15 residues. CDR3 nucleotides: TGTGCCAGTAGTAACTACGGCCCCCCGGCGGATACGCAGTATTTT. Encoded protein: CASSNYGPPADTQYF.